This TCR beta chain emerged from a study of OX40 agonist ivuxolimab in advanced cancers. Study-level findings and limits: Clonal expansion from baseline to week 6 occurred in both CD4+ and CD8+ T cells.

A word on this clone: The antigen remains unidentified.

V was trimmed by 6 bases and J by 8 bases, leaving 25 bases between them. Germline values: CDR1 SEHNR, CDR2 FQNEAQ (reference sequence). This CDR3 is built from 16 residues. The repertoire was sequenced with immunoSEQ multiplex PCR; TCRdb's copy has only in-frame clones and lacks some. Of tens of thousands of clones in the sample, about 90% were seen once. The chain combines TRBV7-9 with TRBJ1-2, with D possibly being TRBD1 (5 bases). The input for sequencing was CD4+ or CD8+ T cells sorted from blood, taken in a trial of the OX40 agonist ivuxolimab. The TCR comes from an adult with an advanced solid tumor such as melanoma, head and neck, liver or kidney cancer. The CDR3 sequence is CASRGVGAGRIGGYTF. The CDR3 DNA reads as TGTGCCAGCAGAGGGGTGGGCGCAGGGCGCATTGGCGGCTACACCTTC.